This T cell receptor beta chain was documented in a study of T cells in Graves' hyperthyroidism and ophthalmopathy. Whole-study findings and limits: Onset of ophthalmopathy came a median approximately 6.5 months after the model predicted it. Blood also showed most of the thyroid clonotypes that were expanded above 0.001.

As regards this clonotype: Its antigen is unidentified.

RNA transcripts were the template for amplifying TCR beta CDR3 regions. The HTBI primer set drove a first-round RT-PCR of the TCR CDR3. TCRdb itself ran the multiplex PCR reads through MiXCR, one entry per CDR3 protein. The sample has around 600,000 distinct CDR3 sequences, 15% to 18% seen once. This CDR3 has 13 amino acids. Germline lookup yields CDR1 MNHNS and CDR2 SASEGT. The chain has TRBV6-1 and TRBJ2-7; D perhaps matches TRBD2 (6 bases). The J call may not be correct, given that the DNA end is closer to TRBJ2-1. Sample: blood. The receptor comes from a woman aged 30 to 39 with Graves' hyperthyroidism. The CDR3 spells CASSPRDSYEQFF. CDR3 nucleotides: TGTGCCAGCAGTCCCAGGGACTCCTACGAGCAGTTCTTC.